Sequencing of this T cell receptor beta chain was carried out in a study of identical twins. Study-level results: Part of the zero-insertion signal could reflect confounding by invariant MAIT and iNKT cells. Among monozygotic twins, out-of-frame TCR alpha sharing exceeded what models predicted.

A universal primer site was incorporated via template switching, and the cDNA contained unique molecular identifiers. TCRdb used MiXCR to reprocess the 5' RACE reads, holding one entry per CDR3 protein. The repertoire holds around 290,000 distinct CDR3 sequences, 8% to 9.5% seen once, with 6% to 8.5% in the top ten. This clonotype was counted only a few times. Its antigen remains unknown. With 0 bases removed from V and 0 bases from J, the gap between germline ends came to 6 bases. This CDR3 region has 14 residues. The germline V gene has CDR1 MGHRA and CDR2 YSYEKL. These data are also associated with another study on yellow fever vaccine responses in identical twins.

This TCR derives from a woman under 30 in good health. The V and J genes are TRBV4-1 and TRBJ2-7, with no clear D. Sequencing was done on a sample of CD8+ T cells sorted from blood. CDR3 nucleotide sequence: TGCGCCAGCAGCCAAGATTTTGTCTCCTACGAGCAGTACTTC. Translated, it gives CASSQDFVSYEQYF.